This is a list of T cell receptor beta chains from one sample in a study of shared clonotypes between healthy human individuals. Sequencing was performed with immunoSEQ multiplex PCR; in TCRdb, only in-frame clones are kept and a portion is missing. The sample contains millions of clones, roughly 95% of which appear only once. The sequenced material came from naive CD4+ T cells sorted from blood. The receptors come from a man between 18 and 29 years old in good health. Each CDR3 is given with its conserved first and last residue. Fields, in order: clone size, V gene, J gene, D gene, CDR3 DNA, CDR3 protein. The D gene is left open where the match is weak. A clone size is listed for some rows: how often the clone was seen (once, few, many), or a class if it is expanded.

clone_size: once
v_call: TRBV5-4
j_call: TRBJ2-7
d_call: NA
cdr3_nt: TGTGCCAGCAGCTTGGTCGGGGGCTACGAGCAGTACTTC
cdr3_aa: CASSLVGGYEQYF

clone_size: NA
v_call: TRBV29-1
j_call: TRBJ1-6
d_call: TRBD1
cdr3_nt: TGCAGCATTGGGACAGGAGGCAATTCACCCCTCCACTTT
cdr3_aa: CSIGTGGNSPLHF

clone_size: once
v_call: TRBV28
j_call: TRBJ2-5
d_call: NA
cdr3_nt: TGTGCCAGCAGCACGTCCGGGACGGTTAGGGAGACCCAGTACTTC
cdr3_aa: CASSTSGTVRETQYF

clone_size: NA
v_call: TRBV29-1
j_call: TRBJ1-1
d_call: TRBD1
cdr3_nt: TGCAGCGTGGGGGGGACAGTCAACACTGAAGCTTTCTTT
cdr3_aa: CSVGGTVNTEAFF

clone_size: NA
v_call: TRBV5-1
j_call: TRBJ2-7
d_call: TRBD2
cdr3_nt: TGCGCCAGCAGCTTGGCCGGGACTATCTACGAGCAGTACTTC
cdr3_aa: CASSLAGTIYEQYF

clone_size: NA
v_call: TRBV30
j_call: TRBJ2-7
d_call: NA
cdr3_nt: TGTGCCTGGAGTCTTGGTTTTGGCTACGAGCAGTACTTC
cdr3_aa: CAWSLGFGYEQYF

clone_size: NA
v_call: TRBV7-2
j_call: TRBJ1-2
d_call: NA
cdr3_nt: TGTGCCAGCAGCTCATTGGGGTTACGTGGCTACACCTTC
cdr3_aa: CASSSLGLRGYTF

clone_size: NA
v_call: TRBV7-9
j_call: TRBJ1-6
d_call: TRBD1
cdr3_nt: TGTGCCAGCAGCTTGATTGACAGGGATGGGTCACCCCTCCACTTT
cdr3_aa: CASSLIDRDGSPLHF

clone_size: NA
v_call: TRBV10-3
j_call: TRBJ2-7
d_call: NA
cdr3_nt: TGTGCCATCAGTGAGTCGACCAACTACGAGCAGTACTTC
cdr3_aa: CAISESTNYEQYF

clone_size: NA
v_call: TRBV19
j_call: TRBJ1-5
d_call: NA
cdr3_nt: TGTGCCAGTAGTAAAATTCTCGGGGGCGATAGCAATCAGCCCCAGCATTTT
cdr3_aa: CASSKILGGDSNQPQHF

clone_size: NA
v_call: TRBV28
j_call: TRBJ2-7
d_call: NA
cdr3_nt: TGTGCCAGCAGTGCTCAGGATTACGCCTCCTACGAGCAGTACTTC
cdr3_aa: CASSAQDYASYEQYF

clone_size: NA
v_call: TRBV28
j_call: TRBJ2-5
d_call: NA
cdr3_nt: TGTGCCAGCAGTTCTGGCGTGGACAGCTACCAAGAGACCCAGTACTTC
cdr3_aa: CASSSGVDSYQETQYF

clone_size: NA
v_call: TRBV5-1
j_call: TRBJ1-6
d_call: TRBD1
cdr3_nt: TGCGCCAGCAGTTCCAGCCTAGGGGGCTCCAATTCACCCCTCCACTTT
cdr3_aa: CASSSSLGGSNSPLHF

clone_size: NA
v_call: TRBV11-3
j_call: TRBJ2-1
d_call: NA
cdr3_nt: TGTGCCAGCAGCCCGGGACCCTACAATGAGCAGTTCTTC
cdr3_aa: CASSPGPYNEQFF

clone_size: NA
v_call: TRBV6-5
j_call: TRBJ1-1
d_call: TRBD1
cdr3_nt: TGTGCCAGCAGTTACTCGGGGACAGGGAACACTGAAGCTTTCTTT
cdr3_aa: CASSYSGTGNTEAFF

clone_size: NA
v_call: TRBV10-1
j_call: TRBJ2-7
d_call: NA
cdr3_nt: TGCGCCAGCAGTGAGTCCCGGACAGCGCCCTACGAGCAGTACTTC
cdr3_aa: CASSESRTAPYEQYF

clone_size: NA
v_call: TRBV29-1
j_call: TRBJ2-2
d_call: NA
cdr3_nt: TGCAGCGTTACGGCCACGAACACCGGGGAGCTGTTTTTT
cdr3_aa: CSVTATNTGELFF

clone_size: NA
v_call: TRBV27
j_call: TRBJ2-5
d_call: TRBD2
cdr3_nt: TGTGCCAGCAGTTTAGGCGTAGGTGGACTAGGGCAAGAGACCCAGTACTTC
cdr3_aa: CASSLGVGGLGQETQYF